This T cell receptor (beta chain) was sequenced in a study of shared clonotypes between healthy human individuals. Study-level results: Generally, naive subsets (rather than memory subsets) showed larger estimated richness. Rarefaction showed sorted-subset sequencing was incomplete despite large depth. Sharing of clonotypes among donors was expected to vary with sequencing depth.

Adults of Caucasian background living in Nashville, Tennessee made up all donors. As to this clone: Its specificity is unknown. Other DNA sequences within the sample encode an identical CDR3.

Generated by immunoSEQ multiplex PCR, the TCRdb table keeps only in-frame clones and is missing some. The sample consists of roughly 2.4 million clones, 95% of them appearing once. V dropped 0 bases and J dropped 0 bases, with 3 bases sitting between them. Germline V lookup: CDR1 GTSNPN, CDR2 SVGIG (reference sequence). The CDR3 has 12 residues. Sequencing was done on a sample of naive CD4+ T cells sorted from blood. The subset is: CD45RA+ positively selected. This chain uses TRBV30 with TRBJ2-7; D is ambiguous. This clonotype was sampled from a man aged 18-30 years in good health. The CDR3 coding sequence is TGTGCCTGGAGTGTAAACTCCTACGAGCAGTACTTC. Residues: CAWSVNSYEQYF.